These 16 T cell receptor beta chains were sequenced from one sample in a study of T-cell memory formation after mild COVID-19. TCRdb analysed the 5' RACE reads with MiXCR anew, one entry per CDR3 protein. Of 380,000 or so distinct CDR3 sequences detected, 12% to 15% appear once; the ten largest clones hold roughly 20%. The sequencing input was PBMCs or a T cell subset sorted from them (not recorded which). Every receptor here comes from a man between 18 and 35 years old who had mild COVID-19 (a few samples of this study predate the infection). Cell type and time point are not known.

The CDR3, as DNA: TGTGCCACCAGCAGAGAGGCAGGGAACACTGAAGCTTTCTTT. As protein: CATSREAGNTEAFF. This chain links TRBV15 with TRBJ1-1; no definite D call. The CDR3 sequence is 14 residues long. Trimming took off 0 bases at V and 1 base at J, with 6 bases between the two ends. CDR1 is LNHNV, CDR2 YYDKDF, per germline (reference sequence).

The V gene is TRBV4-3, the J gene TRBJ1-3; D gene uncertain. The V end was cut by 4 bases, the J end by 4 bases, with 11 bases between. Germline CDR1 reads LGHNA; CDR2 reads YSLEER. This CDR3 has 14 amino acids. The CDR3 DNA reads as TGCGCCAGCAGCCTGTGGCAGAACGGAAACACCATATATTTT. It encodes CASSLWQNGNTIYF.

The chain is built from TRBV28 and TRBJ1-5; 8 bases agree with TRBD1. The V gene end was trimmed by 4 bases and the J gene end by 1 base; junction bases not matched to a gene: 9. The CDR3 extends over 17 amino acids. The germline V gene has CDR1 MDHEN and CDR2 SYDVKM. This CDR3 is CASSSYRDRISNQPQHF. CDR3 coding DNA: TGTGCCAGCAGTTCTTACAGGGACAGGATCAGCAATCAGCCCCAGCATTTT.

The CDR3 region has the DNA TGCGCCAGCAGTTCGACAGGGGGGGAAGAAGCCCTCCACTTT. It is translated as CASSSTGGEEALHF. The chain is built from TRBV5-1 and TRBJ1-6; 9 nucleotides agree with TRBD1. V gave up 5 bases and J gave up 14 bases; unmatched junction bases: 11. This CDR3 region has 14 residues. The V gene's germline CDR1 is SGHRS and CDR2 YFSETQ.

This clonotype was found many times. The chain couples TRBV12-5 to TRBJ2-2; 9 nucleotides align to TRBD1. V lost 0 bases to trimming and J lost 7 bases; unmatched junction nucleotides: 9. The CDR3 has 17 amino acids. Per the germline V gene, CDR1 is LGHNT and CDR2 is FRNRAP. CDR3 DNA: TGTGCTAGTGGTTTGGTACAGGGGGCGCAGGTCCACGGGGAGCTGTTTTTT. It encodes CASGLVQGAQVHGELFF.

This clonotype was counted many times. The rearrangement links TRBV5-6 to TRBJ2-3, with 13 bases aligning to TRBD2. This CDR3 is built from 16 residues. V was pared by 4 bases and J by 5 bases, with 7 bases of the junction left unmatched. Germline CDR1 is SGHDT and CDR2 is YYEEEE. The CDR3 here is CASSRRLAGGLDTQYF. The CDR3 DNA follows: TGTGCCAGCAGCCGCCGACTAGCGGGGGGCTTAGATACGCAGTATTTT.

The chain has TRBV20-1 and TRBJ2-5, with 7 bases aligning to TRBD2. Germline-derived CDR1 and CDR2 are DFQATT and SNEGSKA (reference sequence). CDR3 size: 13 residues. V dropped 3 bases and J dropped 2; count of bases not matched to a gene: 3. The CDR3 region has the DNA TGCAGTGCTAGCGGGGGAGGGCAAGAGACCCAGTACTTC. Amino acids: CSASGGGQETQYF.

The sample holds a few counts of this clonotype. This rearrangement joins TRBV12-3 or TRBV12-4 to TRBJ2-3; D is unresolved. This CDR3 has 14 amino acids. Trimming stripped 8 bases from V and 0 bases from J, with 12 bases between. The CDR3 loop reads CASFRAESTDTQYF. As DNA, the CDR3 is TGTGCCAGCTTCCGGGCAGAAAGCACAGATACGCAGTATTTT.

This clonotype occurred a few times. The gene calls are TRBV5-1 and TRBJ2-1; TRBD2 is a possible D gene (5 bases). Looked up from germline, CDR1 is SGHRS and CDR2 is YFSETQ. Trimming left V 4 bases short and J 8 bases short, with 13 bases between. The CDR3 contains 13 residues. The CDR3 sequence is CASSVGLNDEQFF. The CDR3 nucleotides are TGCGCCAGCAGCGTTGGACTGAACGATGAGCAGTTCTTC.

The chain carries TRBV7-3 and TRBJ2-2; the match to TRBD2 covers 8 bases. V lost 5 bases and J lost 3; bases outside the gene matches: 8. CDR1 and CDR2 from the germline V gene are SGHTA and FQGTGA. The CDR3 runs to 16 residues. CDR3: CASSKTAGGDTGELFF. CDR3 DNA: TGTGCCAGCAGCAAAACGGCGGGGGGAGACACCGGGGAGCTGTTTTTT.

This clonotype came up a few times. The V call is TRBV7-3, the J call TRBJ2-2; the D gene is possibly TRBD1 (6 bases). V lost 5 bases, J lost 1 base, and 8 bases lay in between. The length of the CDR3 is 14 residues. CDR1 SGHTA and CDR2 FQGTGA come from the germline V gene. DNA for the CDR3: TGTGCCAGCAGCCACAGGGAGAACACCGGGGAGCTGTTTTTT. It translates to CASSHRENTGELFF.

This clonotype was counted at least ten times. The genes are TRBV5-1 and TRBJ2-5; D unclear. Trimming took 4 bases from V and 5 from J, leaving 15 bases between them. Germline V gives CDR1 SGHRS, CDR2 YFSETQ. This CDR3 is 14 amino acids long. CDR3: CASSLGPGRETQYF. The CDR3 DNA reads as TGCGCCAGCAGCCTCGGGCCCGGCAGGGAGACCCAGTACTTC.

This clonotype has a handful of counts. V usage is TRBV7-8 and J usage is TRBJ2-7; D not resolved. Germline CDR1 is SGHVS and CDR2 is FQNEAQ. V shed 1 base and J shed 3 bases, with 10 bases lying between them. The CDR3 is made up of 14 amino acids. This chain's CDR3 is CASSLVGPGYEQYF. CDR3 DNA: TGTGCCAGCAGCTTAGTCGGCCCAGGCTACGAGCAGTACTTC.

V is TRBV20-1 and J is TRBJ2-1, with TRBD2 identical over 14 bases. The CDR3 totals 16 residues. The V gene end was trimmed by 1 base and the J gene end by 8 bases; junction bases not matched to a gene: 7. The germline gives CDR1 DFQATT, CDR2 SNEGSKA (reference sequence). CDR3 bases: TGCAGTGCTAGAGCAGGACTAGCGGGGGGCTTGGATGAGCAGTTCTTC. It is translated as CSARAGLAGGLDEQFF.

This clonotype was seen repeatedly, ten times or more. The rearrangement joins TRBV10-2 to TRBJ1-6; D call uncertain. Germline V CDR1 and CDR2: WSHSY, SAAADI. V lost 4 bases and J 5 bases, leaving 12 bases between the germline ends. The CDR3 runs to 15 residues. The CDR3 here is CASSVLAPNNSPLHF. CDR3 DNA sequence: TGCGCCAGCAGTGTTCTTGCACCCAATAATTCACCCCTCCACTTT.

The rearrangement uses TRBV5-1 and TRBJ2-5; tentatively, D is TRBD1 (5 bases). Per germline, CDR1 SGHRS and CDR2 YFSETQ. The CDR3 runs to 15 residues. Trimming shortened V by 0 bases and J by 2 bases, and 11 bases separated the two germline ends. CDR3 in DNA: TGCGCCAGCAGCTTGGTTAGGGGTAGACAAGAGACCCAGTACTTC. Translated, it gives CASSLVRGRQETQYF.